These 2 T cell receptor beta chains were all obtained from the same sample, sequenced in a study of blood T cell repertoires in COVID-19. Measured with immunoSEQ multiplex PCR; TCRdb has only the in-frame clones, and not every one. The sample consists of about 63,000 clones, 80% to 90% of them appearing once. Sample: peripheral blood. The receptors derive from a human donor in a cohort sampled during active COVID-19.

The chain carries TRBV11-2 and TRBJ2-2, with 7 bases identical to TRBD1. The CDR3 has 14 residues. CDR1 and CDR2 from the germline V gene are SGHAT and FQNNGV. J lost 7 bases, V lost 0 bases, and 2 bases had no gene match. The CDR3 here is CASSLDRGFGELFF. CDR3 DNA: TGTGCCAGCAGCTTAGACAGGGGGTTCGGGGAGCTGTTTTTT.

This clone was counted a single time. The chain joins TRBV30 to TRBJ2-3; 7 bases are a match to TRBD1. The germline V gene encodes CDR1 GTSNPN and CDR2 SVGIG (reference sequence). The CDR3 sequence is 14 residues long. With 1 base clipped from V and 2 bases from J, the junction kept 3 bases outside the gene matches. The CDR3 protein is CAWSAGTATDTQYF. The CDR3 DNA is TGTGCCTGGAGTGCAGGGACAGCCACAGATACGCAGTATTTT.